The clone carrying this T cell receptor (beta chain) was counted between two and nine times. The sample belongs to a study of brain T cells in children with intractable seizures. Produced via immunoSEQ multiplex PCR; TCRdb's table is partial and in-frame only. The sample contains more than 40,000 clones, 80% to 95% of which appear only once. This TCR derives from a girl aged 2 to 9 with tuberous sclerosis and intractable seizures. The sequenced sample was peripheral blood, obtained at surgery.

CDR3 region: CASSQVIGPGLDTQYF. As DNA, the CDR3 is TGCGCCAGCAGCCAAGTTATAGGGCCAGGACTAGATACGCAGTATTTT. The rearrangement uses TRBV4-1 and TRBJ2-3; D may be TRBD2 (5 bases). From germline, CDR1 is MGHRA and CDR2 YSYEKL. There are 16 residues in the CDR3. The V and J ends lost 1 base and 5 bases respectively, with 16 bases between them.